The entry below gives a single T cell receptor beta chain sequence along with its context. The repertoire was sequenced with immunoSEQ multiplex PCR; TCRdb's copy has only in-frame clones and lacks some. The sample gives some 250,000 clones, roughly 80% of which show up once; less than 4% is in the top ten. The data belong to a study of blood T cell repertoires in COVID-19. Whole-study context: T cells, B-cell-depleted T cells, or PBMCs provided the cDNA or gDNA that served as material.

Germline loops: CDR1 ENHRY, CDR2 SYGVKD. Trimming cost V 0 bases and J 2 bases, with 16 bases left between them. The CDR3 runs to 17 residues. The clonotype originates from a woman aged 18-29 years with acute or convalescent COVID-19. The sequencing sample was made of peripheral blood. The chain has TRBV10-3 and TRBJ1-2; D may be TRBD1 (5 bases). The CDR3 sequence: CAISESVGAGTNYGYTF. The CDR3 region has the DNA TGTGCCATCAGTGAGTCGGTTGGGGCGGGGACCAACTATGGCTACACCTTC.